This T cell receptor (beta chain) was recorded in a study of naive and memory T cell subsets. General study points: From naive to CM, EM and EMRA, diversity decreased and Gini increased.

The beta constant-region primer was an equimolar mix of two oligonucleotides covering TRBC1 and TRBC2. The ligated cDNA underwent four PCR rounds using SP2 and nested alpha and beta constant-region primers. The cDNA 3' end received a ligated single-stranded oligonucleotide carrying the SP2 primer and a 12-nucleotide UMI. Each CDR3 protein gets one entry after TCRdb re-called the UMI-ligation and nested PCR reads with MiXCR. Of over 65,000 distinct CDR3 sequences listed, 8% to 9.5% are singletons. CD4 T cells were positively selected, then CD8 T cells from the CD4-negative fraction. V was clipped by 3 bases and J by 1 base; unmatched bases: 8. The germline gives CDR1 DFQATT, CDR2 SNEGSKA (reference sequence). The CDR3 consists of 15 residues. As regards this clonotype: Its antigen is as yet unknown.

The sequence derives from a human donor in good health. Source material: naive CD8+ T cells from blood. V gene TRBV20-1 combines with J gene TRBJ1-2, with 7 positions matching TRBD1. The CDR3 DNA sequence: TGCAGTGCTAGCCCGGGACAGATAGTTAACTATGGCTACACCTTC. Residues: CSASPGQIVNYGYTF.